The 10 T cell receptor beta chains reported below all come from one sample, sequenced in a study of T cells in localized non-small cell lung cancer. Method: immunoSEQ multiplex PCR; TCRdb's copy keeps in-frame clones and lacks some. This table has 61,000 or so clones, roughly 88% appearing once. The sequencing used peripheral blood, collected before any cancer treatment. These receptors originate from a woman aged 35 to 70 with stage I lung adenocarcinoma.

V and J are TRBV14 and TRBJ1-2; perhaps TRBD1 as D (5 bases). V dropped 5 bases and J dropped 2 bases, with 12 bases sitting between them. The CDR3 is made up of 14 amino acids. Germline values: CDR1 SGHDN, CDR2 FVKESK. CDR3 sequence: CASSFAGGNYGYTF. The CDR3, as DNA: TGTGCCAGCAGCTTCGCCGGGGGGAACTATGGCTACACCTTC.

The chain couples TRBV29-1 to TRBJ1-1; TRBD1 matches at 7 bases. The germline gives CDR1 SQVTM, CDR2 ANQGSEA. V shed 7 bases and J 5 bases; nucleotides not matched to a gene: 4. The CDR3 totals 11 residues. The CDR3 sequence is CSATGETEAFF. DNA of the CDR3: TGCAGCGCTACAGGGGAAACTGAAGCTTTCTTT.

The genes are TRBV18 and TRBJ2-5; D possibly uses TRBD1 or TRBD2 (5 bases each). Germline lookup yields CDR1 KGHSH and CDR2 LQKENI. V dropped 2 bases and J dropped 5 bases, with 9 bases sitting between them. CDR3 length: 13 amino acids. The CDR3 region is CASSPSGSETQYF. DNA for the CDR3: TGTGCCAGCTCACCATCAGGGAGTGAGACCCAGTACTTC.

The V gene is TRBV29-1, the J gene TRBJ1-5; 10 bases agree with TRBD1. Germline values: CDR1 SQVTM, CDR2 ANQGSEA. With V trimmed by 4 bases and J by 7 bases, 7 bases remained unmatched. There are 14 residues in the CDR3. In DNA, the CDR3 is TGCAGCGTTGGTGATGGGACAGGGGCCCAGCCCCAGCATTTT. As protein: CSVGDGTGAQPQHF.

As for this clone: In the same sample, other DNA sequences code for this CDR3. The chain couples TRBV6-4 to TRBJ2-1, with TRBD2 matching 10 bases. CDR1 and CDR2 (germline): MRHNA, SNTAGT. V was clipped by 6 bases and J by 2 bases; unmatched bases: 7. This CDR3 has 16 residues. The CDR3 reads CASSRTSGGPYNEQFF. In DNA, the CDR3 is TGTGCCAGCAGCAGGACTAGCGGTGGGCCCTACAATGAGCAGTTCTTC.

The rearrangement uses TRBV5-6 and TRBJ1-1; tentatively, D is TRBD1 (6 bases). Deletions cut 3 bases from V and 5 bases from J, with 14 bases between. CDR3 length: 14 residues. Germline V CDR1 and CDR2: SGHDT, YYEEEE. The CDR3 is CASSSGGFETEAFF. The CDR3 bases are TGTGCCAGCAGCTCGGGGGGCTTCGAAACTGAAGCTTTCTTT.

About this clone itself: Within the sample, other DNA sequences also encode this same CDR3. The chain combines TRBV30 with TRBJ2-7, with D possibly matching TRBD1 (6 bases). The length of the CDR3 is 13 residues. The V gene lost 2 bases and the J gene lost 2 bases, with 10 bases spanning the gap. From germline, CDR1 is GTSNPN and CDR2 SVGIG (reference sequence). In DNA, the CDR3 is TGTGCCTGGAGTATAGGACAGACCTACGAGCAGTACTTC. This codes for CAWSIGQTYEQYF.

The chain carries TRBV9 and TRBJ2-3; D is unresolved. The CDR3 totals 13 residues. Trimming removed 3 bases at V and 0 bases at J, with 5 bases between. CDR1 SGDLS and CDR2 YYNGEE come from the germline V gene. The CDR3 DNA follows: TGTGCCAGCAGCGCTCTAAGCACAGATACGCAGTATTTT. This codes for CASSALSTDTQYF.

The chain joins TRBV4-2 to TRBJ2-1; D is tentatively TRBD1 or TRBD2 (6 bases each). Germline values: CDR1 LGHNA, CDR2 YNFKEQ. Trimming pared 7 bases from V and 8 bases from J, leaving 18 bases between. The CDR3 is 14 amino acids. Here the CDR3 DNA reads TGTGCCAGCACCGGCGGGGTAAGACAGGATGAGCAGTTCTTC. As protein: CASTGGVRQDEQFF.

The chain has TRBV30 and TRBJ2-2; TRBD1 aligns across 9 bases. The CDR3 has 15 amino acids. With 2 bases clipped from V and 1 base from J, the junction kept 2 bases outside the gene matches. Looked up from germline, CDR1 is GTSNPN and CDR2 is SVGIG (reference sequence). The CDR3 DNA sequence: TGTGCCTGGAGTTCGGGACAGGGGAACACCGGGGAGCTGTTTTTT. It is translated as CAWSSGQGNTGELFF.